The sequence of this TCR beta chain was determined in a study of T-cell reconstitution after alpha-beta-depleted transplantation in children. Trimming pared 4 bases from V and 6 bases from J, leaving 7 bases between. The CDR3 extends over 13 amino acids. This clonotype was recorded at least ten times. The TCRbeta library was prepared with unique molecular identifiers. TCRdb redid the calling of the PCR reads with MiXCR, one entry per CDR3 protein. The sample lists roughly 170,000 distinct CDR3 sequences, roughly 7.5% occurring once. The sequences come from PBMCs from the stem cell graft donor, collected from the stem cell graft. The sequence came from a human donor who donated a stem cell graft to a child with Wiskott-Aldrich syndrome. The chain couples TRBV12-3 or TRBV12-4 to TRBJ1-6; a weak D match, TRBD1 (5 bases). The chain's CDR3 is CASSSQVNSPLHF. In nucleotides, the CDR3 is TGTGCCAGCAGTTCACAGGTTAATTCACCCCTCCACTTT.